This T cell receptor (beta chain) was retrieved from a study of T-cell reconstitution after alpha-beta-depleted transplantation in children. Unique molecular identifiers were incorporated during preparation of the TCRbeta library. A single record per CDR3 protein comes from TCRdb applying MiXCR to the PCR reads. The sample lists hundreds of thousands of distinct CDR3 sequences; around 13% were seen once. The CDR3 runs 13 residues. The material sequenced was PBMCs from the stem cell graft donor, taken from the stem cell graft. V gene TRBV21-1 combines with J gene TRBJ2-1; TRBD1 reflects the table's D call only, with no check against the DNA. TRBV21-1 is a documented pseudogene. This clonotype was obtained from a human donor who donated a stem cell graft to a child with combined immunodeficiency. CDR3 nucleotides: TGTGCCAGCAGCAAAGATTGGGCGGGACAGGGGTTTTTC. Translated: CASSKDWAGQGFF.